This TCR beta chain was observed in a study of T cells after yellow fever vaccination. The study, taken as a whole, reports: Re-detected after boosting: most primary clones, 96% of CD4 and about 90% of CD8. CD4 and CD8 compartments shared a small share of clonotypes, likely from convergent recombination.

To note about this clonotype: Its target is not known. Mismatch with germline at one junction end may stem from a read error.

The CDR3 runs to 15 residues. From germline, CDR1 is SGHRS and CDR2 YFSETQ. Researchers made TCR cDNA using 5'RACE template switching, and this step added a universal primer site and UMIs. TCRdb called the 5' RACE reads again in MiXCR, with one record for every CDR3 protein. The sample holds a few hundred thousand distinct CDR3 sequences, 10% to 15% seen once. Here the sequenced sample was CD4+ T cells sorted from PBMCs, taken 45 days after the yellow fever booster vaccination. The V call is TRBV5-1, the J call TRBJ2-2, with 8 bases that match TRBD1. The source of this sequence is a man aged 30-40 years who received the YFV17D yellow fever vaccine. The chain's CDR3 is CASSLQGGVTEELFF. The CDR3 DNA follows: TGCGCCAGCAGCTTACAGGGGGGAGTAACCGAGGAGCTGTTTTTT.